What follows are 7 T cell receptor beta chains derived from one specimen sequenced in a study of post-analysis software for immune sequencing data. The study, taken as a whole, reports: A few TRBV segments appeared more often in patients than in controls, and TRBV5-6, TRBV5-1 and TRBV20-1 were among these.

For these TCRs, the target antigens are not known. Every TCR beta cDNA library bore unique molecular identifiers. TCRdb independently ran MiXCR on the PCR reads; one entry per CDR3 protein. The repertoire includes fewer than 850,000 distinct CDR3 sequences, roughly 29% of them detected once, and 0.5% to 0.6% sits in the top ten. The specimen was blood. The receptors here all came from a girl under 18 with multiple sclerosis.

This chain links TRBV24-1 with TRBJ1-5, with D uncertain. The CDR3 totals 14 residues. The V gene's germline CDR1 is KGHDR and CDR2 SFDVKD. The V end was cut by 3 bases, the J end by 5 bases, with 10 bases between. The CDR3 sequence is CATSDTGKYQPQHF. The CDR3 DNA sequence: TGTGCCACCAGTGATACTGGGAAGTATCAGCCCCAGCATTTT.

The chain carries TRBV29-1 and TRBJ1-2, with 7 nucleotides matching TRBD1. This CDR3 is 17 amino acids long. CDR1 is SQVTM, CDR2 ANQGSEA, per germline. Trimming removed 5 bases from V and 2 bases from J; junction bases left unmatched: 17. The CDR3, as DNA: TGCAGCGTTATTGTTATCGGGACAGAGTACAAAAACTATGGCTACACCTTC. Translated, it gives CSVIVIGTEYKNYGYTF.

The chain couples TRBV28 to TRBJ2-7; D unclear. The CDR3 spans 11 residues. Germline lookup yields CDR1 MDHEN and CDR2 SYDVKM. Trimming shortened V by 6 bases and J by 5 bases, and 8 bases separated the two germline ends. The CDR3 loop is CASSNAHEQYF. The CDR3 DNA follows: TGTGCCAGCAGCAATGCCCACGAGCAGTACTTC. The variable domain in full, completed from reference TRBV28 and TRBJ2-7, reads DVKVTQSSRYLVKRTGEKVFLECVQDMDHENMFWYRQDPGLGLRLIYFSYDVKMKEKGDIPEGYSVSREKKERFSLILESASTNQTSMYLCASSNAHEQYFGPGTRLTVT.

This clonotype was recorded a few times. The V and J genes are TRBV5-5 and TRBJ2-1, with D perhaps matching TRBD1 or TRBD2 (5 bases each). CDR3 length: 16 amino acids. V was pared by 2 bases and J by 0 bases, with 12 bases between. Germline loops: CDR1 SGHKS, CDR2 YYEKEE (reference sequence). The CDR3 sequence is CASSFLGGSSYNEQFF. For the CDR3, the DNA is TGTGCCAGCAGCTTCCTTGGGGGAAGCTCCTACAATGAGCAGTTCTTC.

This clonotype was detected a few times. In DNA form, the CDR3 reads TGTGCCAGCAGCCAATCCTATTCCACTGGCTACACCTTC. This encodes CASSQSYSTGYTF. The rearrangement links TRBV3-1 to TRBJ1-2, with D hard to call. Germline loops: CDR1 LGHDT, CDR2 YNNKEL (reference sequence). V lost 2 bases and J lost 7, with 11 bases in between. The CDR3 is 13 amino acids. The full variable domain, with the rest looked up from reference TRBV3-1 and TRBJ1-2, is DTAVSQTPKYLVTQMGNDKSIKCEQNLGHDTMYWYKQDSKKFLKIMFSYNNKELIINETVPNRFSPKSPDKAHLNLHINSLELGDSAVYFCASSQSYSTGYTFGSGTRLTVV.

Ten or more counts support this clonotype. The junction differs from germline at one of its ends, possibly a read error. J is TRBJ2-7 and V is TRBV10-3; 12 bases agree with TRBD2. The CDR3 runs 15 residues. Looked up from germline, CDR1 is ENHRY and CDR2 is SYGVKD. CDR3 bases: TGTGCCATCAGTGGGAGACTAGCGGGGGACTACGGGCAGTACTTC. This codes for CAISGRLAGDYGQYF.

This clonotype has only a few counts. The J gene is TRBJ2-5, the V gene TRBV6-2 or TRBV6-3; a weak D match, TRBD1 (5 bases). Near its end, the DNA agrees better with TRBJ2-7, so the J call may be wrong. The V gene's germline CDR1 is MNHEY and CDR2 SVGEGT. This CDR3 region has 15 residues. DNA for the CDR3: TGTGCCACCCGAAGTTTTGGGGCAACCACTTACGAGCAGTACTTC. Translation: CATRSFGATTYEQYF.